This entry describes one TCR beta chain. Its binding antigen is unknown. Qualities for individual bases were not recorded, and no much larger clone is one base off. This record comes from a study of T cell responses to AZD1222 COVID-19 vaccine (dated by TCRdb to the early 2020s). Study-wide context: AZD1222 recipients given second doses at about 4 weeks or at about 12 weeks were pooled, since spike-specific TCR depth and breadth were not found to differ between the two schedules. TCR sequencing covered more than 230 trial participants: approximately 200 given two doses of AZD1222 and approximately 26 given two doses of MenACWY control vaccine. Trial participants were enrolled by age into 18-55, 56-69 and 70-plus year subgroups, with roughly 160, 29 and 62 TCR-sequenced participants respectively. Study-level results and caveats: The 56-69-year group was small, and its depth increase did not reach significance, likely because of low power. Because no day 14 peak-response samples were available, repertoires were characterized only after the peak T cell response. Reportedly, almost half of the unique spike-specific TCRs recognized epitopes lying outside the regions that are mutated in the B.1.351 and B.1.1.7 variants. CD4 TCRs associated with the vaccine covered the entire spike protein, and the dominant responses were in regions 160-218 and 743-854. Only a handful of AZD1222 recipients were SARS-CoV-2 seropositive at baseline, limiting conclusions about previously exposed vaccinees. Participants were mostly white British and included more females than males, and it was suggested by the authors that clonal diversity may have been underestimated. A significant rise in spike-specific TCR breadth and depth was observed after two AZD1222 doses relative to day 0 and relative to MenACWY recipients.

The CDR3 regions of human TCRbeta chains were analyzed by immunosequencing. The source study handled its data this way. Repertoire TCRs were checked for matches against a reference library of SARS-CoV-2-specific TCRs that had been generated using the MIRA antigen-specificity platform. Breadth was defined as the fraction of unique TCRs that were SARS-CoV-2-associated, and depth was defined as the fraction of total T cells that were SARS-CoV-2-associated. Using the MIRA data, every spike-specific TCR was mapped to the spike region that the TCR reacted to and assigned to either a CD4 or a CD8 class. Log10-transformed breadth and depth values were compared by one-way ANOVA with Sidak's multiple comparisons tests. This immuneACCESS table, as held by TCRdb, lists in-frame sequences with V and J called but not all clones. Of the missing ones, under half trace to an unresolved V gene in checked studies; the others have no known cause. That table supplies the V and J calls and clone size; D and trimming were determined from the DNA. Counted in this sample were approximately 70,000 clones; 84% of them appeared once. The top ten constitute roughly 9.8% of the sample.

The meaning of the sample's time point label: baseline before first vaccination. The vaccinee samples were drawn from two UK trials, COV001 and COV002, one of which was a single-blind randomized controlled phase 2/3 trial testing AZD1222 (ChAdOx1 nCoV-19) in healthy adults. For TCRbeta chain sequencing, PBMC samples were collected from trial participants at day 0 and at day 28 after the second dose. The germline V gene gives CDR1 as MDHEN and CDR2 as SYDVKM. The CDR3 spans 19 residues, from the cysteine through the phenylalanine. The only DNA kept is the CDR3, 57 bases in frame from the first base. V sheds 6 bases and J sheds 5 bases, leaving 30 bases between their ends.

This receptor was taken from an adult in good health. This sample comprised peripheral blood, obtained on day 0 of AZD1222 vaccination. The rearranged segments are TRBV28 and TRBJ2-3; the D match is possibly TRBD1 or TRBD2, with 6 bases aligned in each. The CDR3 is CASSSTAPQRGAPRDTQYF. The bases are TGTGCCAGCAGCTCTACAGCCCCTCAAAGGGGGGCGCCCCGAGATACGCAGTATTTT. With the portions outside the CDR3 filled from the reference TRBV28 and TRBJ2-3 genes, the complete variable region becomes DVKVTQSSRYLVKRTGEKVFLECVQDMDHENMFWYRQDPGLGLRLIYFSYDVKMKEKGDIPEGYSVSREKKERFSLILESASTNQTSMYLCASSSTAPQRGAPRDTQYFGPGTRLTVL.